The 17 T cell receptor beta chains given below trace back to one sample, sequenced in a study of T cell clonality in common variable immunodeficiency (dated by TCRdb to between 2015 and 2017). Libraries were built with the immunoSEQ multiplex PCR assay. The source is immuneACCESS, and TCRdb retained only in-frame sequences with V and J called. Part of the clones is not carried over; for the studies checked, unresolved V genes explain less than half of this, and the remainder is unexplained. The sample counts approximately 30,000 clones, each observed more than once. The ten largest make up around 4.6% of the sample. Material: peripheral blood mononuclear cells. These receptors were collected from a person between 18 and 70 years old in good health.

The table lists this clone with many counts. With the read ending 3 residues before the CDR3 end, the germline J gene is used to fill in that end. The chain is built from TRBV30 and TRBJ2-3; D is unclear. This CDR3 comprises 13 residues. The germline gives CDR1 GTSNPN, CDR2 SVGIG (reference sequence). V lost 5 bases and J lost 3, with 12 bases in between. The DNA read from the CDR3 is TGTGCCTGGCGACTGCCCCCGACAGATACG. This sequence encodes CAWRLPPTDT. The CDR3 in full is CAWRLPPTDTQYF.

In this sample, this clone turned up many times. The CDR3 end is not reached by the read, which stops 3 residues before it; the germline J gene fills it in. This chain joins TRBV12-5 and TRBJ2-7, with TRBD2 matching 13 bases. Germline trimming cut 6 bases from V and 2 bases from J; bases unmatched to any gene: 4. From germline, CDR1 is LGHNT and CDR2 FRNRAP. The CDR3 sequence is 15 residues long. The CDR3 loop reads CASGPGLAGAYEQYF. Incomplete CDR3 DNA: TGTGCTAGTGGACCCGGACTAGCGGGAGCCTACGAG.

This clone was observed many times. The CDR3 end is not reached by the read, which stops 3 residues before it; the germline J gene fills it in. The chain couples TRBV12-3 or TRBV12-4 to TRBJ2-1; 8 nucleotides line up with TRBD2. Trimming cost V 3 bases and J 2 bases; bases outside gene matches: 3. The CDR3 sequence is 15 residues long. The CDR3 loop is CASSLSGSAYNEQFF. The CDR3 bases that were read are TGTGCCAGCAGTTTGAGCGGGAGCGCCTACAATGAG.

This clone was observed many times. Read coverage stops 3 residues before the CDR3 terminus; the germline J gene supplies the remainder. The V call is TRBV18, the J call TRBJ2-2; the match to TRBD1 covers 7 bases. CDR3 length: 15 amino acids. V was clipped by 1 base and J by 5 bases; unmatched bases: 4. Germline V gene sequence: CDR1 KGHSH, CDR2 LQKENI. The CDR3 bases that were read are TGTGCCAGCTCACCACAGAACAGGGGAACCGGGGAG. Translation: CASSPQNRGTGE. The whole CDR3 sequence is CASSPQNRGTGELFF.

This clone was found many times. Sequencing ends 3 residues short of the CDR3 end; the germline J gene provides the rest. This same CDR3 is encoded by further DNA sequences in the sample. The V and J genes are TRBV20-1 and TRBJ1-4; tentatively, D is TRBD1 (5 bases). V dropped 5 bases and J dropped 3 bases, with 13 bases sitting between them. The CDR3 runs 14 residues. Germline V gives CDR1 DFQATT, CDR2 SNEGSKA (reference sequence). The part of the CDR3 DNA that was read is TGCAGTGCTGTAACAGGAGCACCTAATGAAAAA. Residues: CSAVTGAPNEK. The whole CDR3 sequence is CSAVTGAPNEKLFF.

This clone was seen at least ten times. Incomplete CDR3 DNA: TGTGCTAGTGGTTTACTAGGACAGTTCAATCAGCCC. Encoded protein: CASGLLGQFNQP. The complete CDR3 reads CASGLLGQFNQPQHF. The J gene is TRBJ1-5, the V gene TRBV12-5, with D perhaps TRBD1 (6 bases). The read terminates 3 residues ahead of where the CDR3 ends, so the germline J gene completes it. CDR1 is LGHNT, CDR2 FRNRAP, per germline. Trimming shortened V by 3 bases and J by 3 bases, and 12 bases separated the two germline ends. The CDR3 is made up of 15 amino acids.

This clone was counted a few times. The DNA ends 3 residues before the CDR3 does, and the rest of the CDR3 is filled in from the germline J gene. This chain joins TRBV2 and TRBJ2-2; D might be TRBD1 (5 bases). The germline V gene has CDR1 SNHLY and CDR2 FYNNEI. V was shortened by 4 bases and J by 1 base, with 10 bases between the two germline ends. CDR3 length equals 15 residues. The chain's CDR3 is CASSGAGMNTGELFF. CDR3 bases read: TGTGCCAGCAGTGGGGCAGGGATGAACACCGGGGAG.

As to this clone: The sequenced fragment ends 3 residues before the CDR3 boundary, so the rest is inferred from the germline J gene. The chain combines TRBV19 with TRBJ2-3, with a tentative D call TRBD1 (6 bases). The CDR3 extends over 16 amino acids. Germline lookup yields CDR1 LNHDA and CDR2 SQIVND (reference sequence). The part of the CDR3 DNA that was read is TGTGCCAGTAGGAAGGGGGAGAACCGGGCAAATCAGCCG. It translates to CASRKGENRANQP. The whole CDR3 reads CASRKGENRANQPQYF.

This clone has only a few counts. The DNA ends 3 residues before the CDR3 does, and the rest of the CDR3 is filled in from the germline J gene. V gene TRBV11-3 combines with J gene TRBJ1-3; no clear D. This CDR3 region has 14 residues. Germline lookup yields CDR1 SGHNT and CDR2 YENEEA. V shed 5 bases and J shed 3 bases, with 11 bases lying between them. The CDR3 loop reads CASSTQAGGNTIYF. The DNA read from the CDR3 is TGTGCCAGCAGCACCCAAGCGGGTGGAAACACC.

This clone has ten or more counts. The read stops 3 residues short of the end of the CDR3; the missing end is completed from the germline J gene. The chain uses TRBV30 and TRBJ2-7; the match to TRBD2 covers 12 bases. This CDR3 spans 13 amino acids. The germline V gene has CDR1 GTSNPN and CDR2 SVGIG (reference sequence). V was clipped by 4 bases and J by 3 bases; unmatched bases: 1. The part of the CDR3 DNA that was read is TGTGCCTGGATGACTAGCGGGAGCTACGAG. It yields the protein CAWMTSGSYE. The CDR3 in full is CAWMTSGSYEQYF.

This clone has at least ten counts. The CDR3 is cut off 3 residues early in the read; its end comes from the germline J gene. The chain is built from TRBV19 and TRBJ2-3; 12 nucleotides line up with TRBD2. The V gene end was trimmed by 7 bases and the J gene end by 5 bases; junction bases not matched to a gene: 4. Germline V gene lookup returns CDR1 LNHDA and CDR2 SQIVND (reference sequence). The CDR3 has 14 amino acids. CDR3 region: CASTSSGRGDTQYF. CDR3 DNA, as far as it was read: TGTGCCAGTACTTCTAGCGGGAGGGGAGATACG. The variable domain in full, with the rest retrieved from reference TRBV19 and TRBJ2-3, is DGGITQSPKYLFRKEGQNVTLSCEQNLNHDAMYWYRQDPGQGLRLIYYSQIVNDFQKGDIAEGYSVSREKKESFPLTVTSAQKNPTAFYLCASTSSGRGDTQYFGPGTRLTVL.

This clone was recorded at least ten times. Partial CDR3 DNA: TGTGCCAGCAGCCCAGGGACTTACGGC. Translation: CASSPGTYG. The CDR3, in full, reads CASSPGTYGYTF. This rearrangement joins TRBV5-4 to TRBJ1-2; D perhaps matches TRBD1 (5 bases). Coverage ceases 3 residues before the CDR3 finishes, and the germline J gene fills in the end. From germline, CDR1 is SGHNT and CDR2 YYREEE (reference sequence). The CDR3 has 12 residues. Looking up the rest from reference TRBV5-4 and TRBJ1-2 gives the full variable domain: ETGVTQSPTHLIKTRGQQVTLRCSSQSGHNTVSWYQQALGQGPQFIFQYYREEENGRGNFPPRFSGLQFPNYSSELNVNALELDDSALYLCASSPGTYGYTFGSGTRLTVV.

This clone was seen only a few times. The read terminates 3 residues ahead of where the CDR3 ends, so the germline J gene completes it. Additional DNA sequences in this sample encode the identical CDR3. The genes are TRBV7-9 and TRBJ1-5; D uncertain. V lost 3 bases, J lost 5 bases, and 14 bases lay in between. The germline CDR1 and CDR2 sequences are SEHNR and FQNEAQ (reference sequence). The CDR3 length is 15 residues. CDR3: CASSFFAAGDQPQHF. Partial CDR3 DNA: TGTGCCAGCAGCTTTTTCGCCGCGGGAGATCAGCCC.

Many counts were recorded for this clone. Read data end 3 residues before the CDR3 end; the end is taken from the germline J gene. The chain employs TRBV20-1 and TRBJ1-3; 7 positions agree with TRBD1. Per germline, CDR1 DFQATT and CDR2 SNEGSKA (reference sequence). Trimming took 6 bases from V and 0 from J; bases not matched to a gene: 5. The CDR3 runs 14 residues. The CDR3 here is CSAWDSNSGNTIYF. CDR3 bases read: TGCAGTGCCTGGGACAGTAACTCTGGAAACACC.

Many counts were recorded for this clone. The DNA ends 3 residues before the CDR3 does, and the rest of the CDR3 is filled in from the germline J gene. The rearrangement joins TRBV6-1 to TRBJ1-1, with a tentative D call TRBD1 (5 bases). V was shortened by 6 bases and J by 3 bases, with 17 bases between the two germline ends. Germline CDR1 and CDR2: MNHNS and SASEGT. This CDR3 has 15 amino acids. CDR3 region: CASRERRDFDTEAFF. Partial CDR3 DNA: TGTGCCAGCAGGGAACGCCGGGACTTTGACACTGAA.

Only a few counts were recorded for this clone. The missing CDR3 end, 3 residues past where the read stops, is filled in from the germline J gene. The chain couples TRBV2 to TRBJ2-3, with D possibly being TRBD2 (7 bases). V lost 3 bases and J 2 bases, leaving 12 bases between the germline ends. The CDR3 has 15 residues. Germline assignment: CDR1 SNHLY and CDR2 FYNNEI. The CDR3 region is CASSDRGAVTDTQYF. The DNA read from the CDR3 is TGTGCCAGCAGTGATCGGGGGGCGGTCACAGATACG.

There are a few counts of this clone. The CDR3 end lies 3 residues beyond the end of the read and is filled in from the germline J gene. The chain joins TRBV30 to TRBJ1-1; D unclear. Per the germline V gene, CDR1 is GTSNPN and CDR2 is SVGIG (reference sequence). This CDR3 contains 11 residues. This CDR3 reads CAWRRSGEAFF. The sequenced CDR3 bases are TGTGCCTGGAGACGTTCGGGTGAG.